The 2 T cell receptor beta chains presented below share a single source sample, sequenced in a study of blood T cell repertoires in COVID-19. Some clones are missing from TCRdb's copy, which holds only in-frame ones; the method was immunoSEQ multiplex PCR. Of about 70,000 clones detected, 75% to 85% appear once; the ten largest clones hold 5.5% to 8%. Sample: peripheral blood. These TCRs come from a young man with COVID-19, enrolled during active disease.

The V gene is TRBV7-2, the J gene TRBJ2-3; D is unresolved. Germline CDR1 SGHTA, CDR2 FQGNSA. This CDR3 comprises 14 residues. V lost 2 bases and J 0 bases, leaving 6 bases between the germline ends. The CDR3 loop is CASSLHFSTDTQYF. CDR3 DNA sequence: TGTGCCAGCAGCTTACACTTTAGCACAGATACGCAGTATTTT.

The chain is built from TRBV6-1 and TRBJ2-3; TRBD1 matches at 8 bases. V gave up 3 bases and J gave up 5 bases; unmatched junction bases: 1. The length of the CDR3 is 13 residues. Germline V lookup: CDR1 MNHNS, CDR2 SASEGT. CDR3 in DNA: TGTGCCAGCAGTGACAGGGGGCAAGATACGCAGTATTTT. Translation gives CASSDRGQDTQYF.